This TCR beta chain was documented in a study of identical twins. A universal primer site was incorporated via template switching, and the cDNA contained unique molecular identifiers. One entry per CDR3 protein, called by TCRdb with MiXCR from the 5' RACE reads. The sample lists about 700,000 distinct CDR3 sequences; over 8.5% were seen once. V lost 6 bases and J 3 bases, leaving 17 bases between the germline ends. The CDR3 is 15 residues long. These data were likewise used in another study, on yellow fever vaccine responses in identical twins.

This receptor was obtained from a woman between 18 and 29 years old in good health. The sequenced sample consisted of PBMCs. V is TRBV12-3 or TRBV12-4 and J is TRBJ1-1; a weak D match, TRBD1 (6 bases). CDR3 amino acids: CASSDELQGYTEAFF. CDR3 bases: TGTGCCAGCAGCGATGAGTTACAGGGTTACACTGAAGCTTTCTTT.